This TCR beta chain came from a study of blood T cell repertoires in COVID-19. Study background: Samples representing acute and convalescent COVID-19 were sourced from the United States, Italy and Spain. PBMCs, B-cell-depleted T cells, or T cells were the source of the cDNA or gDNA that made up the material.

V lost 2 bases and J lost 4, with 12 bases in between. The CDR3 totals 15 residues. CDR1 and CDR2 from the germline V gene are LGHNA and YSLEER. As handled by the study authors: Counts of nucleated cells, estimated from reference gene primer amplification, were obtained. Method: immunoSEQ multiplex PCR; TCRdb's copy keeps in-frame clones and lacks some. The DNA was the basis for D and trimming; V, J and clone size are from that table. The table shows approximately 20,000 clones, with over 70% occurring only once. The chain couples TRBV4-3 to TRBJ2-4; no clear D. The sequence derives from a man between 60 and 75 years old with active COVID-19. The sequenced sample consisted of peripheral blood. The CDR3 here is CASSQLNPRKNIQYF. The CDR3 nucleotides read TGCGCCAGCAGCCAACTTAATCCGCGTAAAAACATTCAGTACTTC.